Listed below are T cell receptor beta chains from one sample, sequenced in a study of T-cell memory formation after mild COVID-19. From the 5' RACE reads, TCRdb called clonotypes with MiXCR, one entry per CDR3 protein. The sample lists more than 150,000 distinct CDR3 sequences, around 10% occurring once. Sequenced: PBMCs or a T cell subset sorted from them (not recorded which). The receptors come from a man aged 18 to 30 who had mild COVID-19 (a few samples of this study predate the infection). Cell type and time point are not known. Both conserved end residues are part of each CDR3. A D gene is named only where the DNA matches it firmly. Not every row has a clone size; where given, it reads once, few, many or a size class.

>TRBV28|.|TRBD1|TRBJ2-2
TGTGCCAGCAGCCGGACAGGGGGCATCACCGGGGAGCTGTTTTTT
CASSRTGGITGELFF
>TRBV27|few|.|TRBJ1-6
TGTGCCAGCAGTTTCTATAATTCACCCCTCCACTTT
CASSFYNSPLHF
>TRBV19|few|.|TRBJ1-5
TGTGCCAGTATGAGTCTGGGCGGCCGGTACAATCAGCCCCAGCATTTT
CASMSLGGRYNQPQHF
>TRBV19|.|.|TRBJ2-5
TGTGCCAGTAGTATAGATCGAAGGACCCAGTACTTC
CASSIDRRTQYF
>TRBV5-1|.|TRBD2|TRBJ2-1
TGCGCCAGCAGCGACCCGGGAGGTGGTAATGAGCAGTTCTTC
CASSDPGGGNEQFF
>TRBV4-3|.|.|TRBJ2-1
TGCGCCAGCAGCCAAGATGGCAGGGAGCAGTTCTTC
CASSQDGREQFF
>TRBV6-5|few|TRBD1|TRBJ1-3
TGTGCCAGCAGATCAGGGGGACACTCTGGAAACACCATATATTTT
CASRSGGHSGNTIYF
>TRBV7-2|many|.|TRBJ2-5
TGTGCCAGCAGCTTAGCGGGTATGGAGACCCAGTACTTC
CASSLAGMETQYF
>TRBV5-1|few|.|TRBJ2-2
TGCGCCAGCAGGCCAAGTCAGGGTCCCGGGGAGCTGTTTTTT
CASRPSQGPGELFF
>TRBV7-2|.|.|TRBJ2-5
TGTGCCAGCAGCTTAATTGGGGATCAGACCCAGTACTTC
CASSLIGDQTQYF
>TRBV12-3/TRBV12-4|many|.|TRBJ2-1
TGTGCCAGCAGTTTAGCGGGGGGTTCCTACAATGAGCAGTTCTTC
CASSLAGGSYNEQFF
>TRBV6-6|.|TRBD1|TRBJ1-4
TGTGCCAGCAGTTACGTGGACAGGGGGGATGAAAAACTGTTTTTT
CASSYVDRGDEKLFF
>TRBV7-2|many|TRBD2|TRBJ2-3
TGTGCCAGCAGCATAGGGACTAGCGGGGATACGCAGTATTTT
CASSIGTSGDTQYF
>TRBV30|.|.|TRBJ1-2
TGTGCCTGGAGTGTCAACTATGGCTACACCTTC
CAWSVNYGYTF
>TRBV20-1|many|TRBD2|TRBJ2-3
TGCAGTGCCCCGACTACTAGCGGGAGCACAGATACGCAGTATTTT
CSAPTTSGSTDTQYF
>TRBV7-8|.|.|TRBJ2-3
TGTGCCAGCAGCTTTCTTCGGGGGAGCACAGATACGCAGTATTTT
CASSFLRGSTDTQYF
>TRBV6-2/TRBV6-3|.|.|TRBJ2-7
TGTGCCGGAGGGGATTCGTCCTACGAGCAGTACTTC
CAGGDSSYEQYF
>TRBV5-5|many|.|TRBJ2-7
TGTGCCAGCAGCTCCCGGATGGCCTCCGGCCGTACCTACGAGCAGTACTTC
CASSSRMASGRTYEQYF
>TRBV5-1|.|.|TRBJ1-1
TGCGCCAGCATGGCAGACATCATGAACACTGAAGCTTTCTTT
CASMADIMNTEAFF
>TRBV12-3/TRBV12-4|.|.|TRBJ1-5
TGTGCCAGCAGTTTACTCCGATCGCGACAGCCCAATAGCAATCAGCCCCAGCATTTT
CASSLLRSRQPNSNQPQHF
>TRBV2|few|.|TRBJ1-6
TGTGCCAGCAGTGTAGACGGAGGATCCTCACCCCTCCACTTT
CASSVDGGSSPLHF
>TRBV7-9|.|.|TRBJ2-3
TGTGCCTACTTGGACAGCTATTTTTCAGATACGCAGTATTTT
CAYLDSYFSDTQYF
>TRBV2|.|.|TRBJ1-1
TGTGCCAGCACGACCGGGGGCAGGGGCACTGAAGCTTTCTTT
CASTTGGRGTEAFF
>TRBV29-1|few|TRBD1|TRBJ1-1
TGCAGCGTTGGGGGCGACAGGGGAGGGATGAACACTGAAGCTTTCTTT
CSVGGDRGGMNTEAFF
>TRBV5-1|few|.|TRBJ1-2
TGCGCCAGCAGCCCATTCCTGGGGAACTATGGCTACACCTTC
CASSPFLGNYGYTF
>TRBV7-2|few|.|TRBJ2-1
TGTGCCAGCAGCTTGTTTGAGGGTTCCTACAATGAGCAGTTCTTC
CASSLFEGSYNEQFF
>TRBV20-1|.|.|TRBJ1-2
TGCTGTGCTAGAGATCAAGGGGAGATCTTCTATGGCTACACCTTC
CCARDQGEIFYGYTF
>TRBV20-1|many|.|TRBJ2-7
TGCAGTGCGGCCCGGGGCCTCGAGCAGTACTTC
CSAARGLEQYF
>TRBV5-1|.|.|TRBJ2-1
TGCGCCAGCAGCACACAGGGACCGTTCTACAATGAGCAGTTCTTC
CASSTQGPFYNEQFF
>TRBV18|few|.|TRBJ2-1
TGTGCCAGCTCACCGTCGATGCTAGGGGGTCCCAATGAGCAGTTCTTC
CASSPSMLGGPNEQFF
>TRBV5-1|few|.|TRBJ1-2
TGCGCCAGCAGCTTAGGCGATGTGGGGCTTAACTATGGCTACACCTTC
CASSLGDVGLNYGYTF
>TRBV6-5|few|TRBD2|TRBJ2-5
TGTGCCAGCAGTTACTGGCGGGGGGATGATGGGGAGACCCAGTACTTC
CASSYWRGDDGETQYF
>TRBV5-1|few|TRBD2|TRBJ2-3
TGCGCCAGCAGCATCCTACTAGCGGGGGGGGCTGATACGCAGTATTTT
CASSILLAGGADTQYF
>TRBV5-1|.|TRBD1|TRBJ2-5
TGCGCCAGCAGCCTTGGGGACAGGGGGCAAGAGACCCAGTACTTC
CASSLGDRGQETQYF
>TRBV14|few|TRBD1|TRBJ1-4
TGTGCCAGCAGCCTTTCCAGGGGGCAGATTTATGTTGAAAAACTGTTTTTT
CASSLSRGQIYVEKLFF
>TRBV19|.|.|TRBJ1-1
TGTGCCAGTAAGGTCGGCATGAACACTGAAGCTTTCTTT
CASKVGMNTEAFF
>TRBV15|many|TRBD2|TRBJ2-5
TGTGCCACCAGACTAGCGGGGGGACAAGAGACCCAGTACTTC
CATRLAGGQETQYF
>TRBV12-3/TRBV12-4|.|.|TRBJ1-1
TGTGCCAGCAAACTTTTCCCACAAGTTACTGAAGCTTTCTTT
CASKLFPQVTEAFF
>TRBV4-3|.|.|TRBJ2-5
TGCGCCAGCAGCCAAGATCGGGGGTTGGAGACCCAGTACTTC
CASSQDRGLETQYF
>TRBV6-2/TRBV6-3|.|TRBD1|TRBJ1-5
TGTGCCAGCACCGACCTAGACAGGGCGGTTGGCAATCAGCCCCAGCATTTT
CASTDLDRAVGNQPQHF